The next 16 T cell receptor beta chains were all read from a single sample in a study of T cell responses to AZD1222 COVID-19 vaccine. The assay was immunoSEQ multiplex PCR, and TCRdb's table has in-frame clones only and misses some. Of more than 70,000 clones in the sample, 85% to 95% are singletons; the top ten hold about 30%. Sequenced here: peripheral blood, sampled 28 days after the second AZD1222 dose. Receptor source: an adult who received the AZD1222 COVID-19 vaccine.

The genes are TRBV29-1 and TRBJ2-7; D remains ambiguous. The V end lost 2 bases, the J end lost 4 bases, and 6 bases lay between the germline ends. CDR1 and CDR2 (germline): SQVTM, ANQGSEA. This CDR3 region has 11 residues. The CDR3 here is CSVESGYEQYF. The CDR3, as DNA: TGCAGCGTTGAATCCGGATACGAGCAGTACTTC.

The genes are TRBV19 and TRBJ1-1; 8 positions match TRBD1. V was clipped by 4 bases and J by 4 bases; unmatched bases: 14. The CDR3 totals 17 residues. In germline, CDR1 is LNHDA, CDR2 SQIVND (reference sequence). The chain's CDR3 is CASSTRRSTGGSTEAFF. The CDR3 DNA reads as TGTGCCAGTAGTACCCGTAGGAGTACAGGGGGGAGCACTGAAGCTTTCTTT.

In DNA, the CDR3 is TGTGCCAGCAGCCCCGGACAGGTCTATGGCTACACCTTC. Protein: CASSPGQVYGYTF. This chain joins TRBV2 and TRBJ1-2; 7 nucleotides align to TRBD1. Germline V CDR1 and CDR2: SNHLY, FYNNEI. The CDR3 loop spans 13 amino acids. V shed 6 bases and J 4 bases; nucleotides not matched to a gene: 5.

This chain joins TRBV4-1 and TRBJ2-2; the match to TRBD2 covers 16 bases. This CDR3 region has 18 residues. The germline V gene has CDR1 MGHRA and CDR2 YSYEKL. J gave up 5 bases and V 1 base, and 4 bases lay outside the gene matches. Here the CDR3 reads CASSQGGLAGGQTGELFF. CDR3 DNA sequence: TGCGCCAGCAGCCAAGGGGGACTAGCGGGAGGGCAAACCGGGGAGCTGTTTTTT.

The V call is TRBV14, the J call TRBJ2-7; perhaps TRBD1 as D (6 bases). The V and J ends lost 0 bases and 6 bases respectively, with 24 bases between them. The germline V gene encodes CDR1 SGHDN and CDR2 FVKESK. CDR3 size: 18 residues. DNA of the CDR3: TGTGCCAGCAGCCAAGATGTGGGACACTCGCCGCGCGGGCGCGAGCAGTACTTC. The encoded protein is CASSQDVGHSPRGREQYF.

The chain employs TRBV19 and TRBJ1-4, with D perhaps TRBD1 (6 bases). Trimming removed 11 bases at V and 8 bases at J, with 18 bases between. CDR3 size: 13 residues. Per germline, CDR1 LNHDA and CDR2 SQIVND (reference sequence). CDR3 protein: CASQRGGHEKLFF. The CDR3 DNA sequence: TGTGCCTCCCAGAGAGGGGGGCACGAAAAACTGTTTTTT.

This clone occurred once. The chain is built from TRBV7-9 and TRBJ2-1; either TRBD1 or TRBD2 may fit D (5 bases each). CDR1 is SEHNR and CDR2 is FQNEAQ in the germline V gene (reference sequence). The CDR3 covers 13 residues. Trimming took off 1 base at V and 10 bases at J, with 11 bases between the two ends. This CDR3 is CASSLVGTSEQFF. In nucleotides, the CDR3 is TGTGCCAGCAGCTTAGTCGGGACCTCCGAGCAGTTCTTC.

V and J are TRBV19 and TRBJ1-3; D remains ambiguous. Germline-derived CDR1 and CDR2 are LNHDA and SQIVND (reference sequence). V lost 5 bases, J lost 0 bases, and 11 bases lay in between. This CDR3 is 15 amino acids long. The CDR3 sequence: CASSYSPNSGNTIYF. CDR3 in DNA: TGTGCCAGTAGTTATTCACCCAACTCTGGAAACACCATATATTTT.

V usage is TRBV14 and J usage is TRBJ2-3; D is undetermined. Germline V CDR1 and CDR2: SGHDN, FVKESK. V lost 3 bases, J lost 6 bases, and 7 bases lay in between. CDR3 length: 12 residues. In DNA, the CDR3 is TGTGCCAGCAGCCAGGGTCCGGATACGCAGTATTTT. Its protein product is CASSQGPDTQYF. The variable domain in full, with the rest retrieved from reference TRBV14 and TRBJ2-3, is EAGVTQFPSHSVIEKGQTVTLRCDPISGHDNLYWYRRVMGKEIKFLLHFVKESKQDESGMPNNRFLAERTGGTYSTLKVQPAELEDSGVYFCASSQGPDTQYFGPGTRLTVL.

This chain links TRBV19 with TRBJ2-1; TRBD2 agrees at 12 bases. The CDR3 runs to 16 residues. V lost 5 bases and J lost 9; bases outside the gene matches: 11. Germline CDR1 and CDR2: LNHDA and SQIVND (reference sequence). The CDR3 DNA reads TGTGCCAGTAGTTGGACTAGCGGGAATGTCCGCGGTGAGCAGTTCTTC. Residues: CASSWTSGNVRGEQFF.

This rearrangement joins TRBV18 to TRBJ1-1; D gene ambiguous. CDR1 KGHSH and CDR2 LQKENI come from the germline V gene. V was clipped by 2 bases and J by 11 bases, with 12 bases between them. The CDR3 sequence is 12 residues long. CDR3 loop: CASSPSGLPAFF. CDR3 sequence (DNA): TGTGCCAGCTCACCATCAGGCCTACCCGCTTTCTTT.

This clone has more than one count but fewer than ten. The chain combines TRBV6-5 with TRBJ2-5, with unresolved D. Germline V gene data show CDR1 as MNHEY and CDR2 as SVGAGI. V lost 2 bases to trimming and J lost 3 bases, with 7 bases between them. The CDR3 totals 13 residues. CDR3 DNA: TGTGCCAGCAGTTACAGGCACAAAGAGACCCAGTACTTC. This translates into CASSYRHKETQYF.

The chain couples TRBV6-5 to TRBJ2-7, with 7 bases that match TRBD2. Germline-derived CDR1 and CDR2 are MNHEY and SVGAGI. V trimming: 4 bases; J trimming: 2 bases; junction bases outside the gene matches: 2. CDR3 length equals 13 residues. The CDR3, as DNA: TGTGCCAGCAGTTGGGGGGGAACCTACGAGCAGTACTTC. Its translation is CASSWGGTYEQYF.

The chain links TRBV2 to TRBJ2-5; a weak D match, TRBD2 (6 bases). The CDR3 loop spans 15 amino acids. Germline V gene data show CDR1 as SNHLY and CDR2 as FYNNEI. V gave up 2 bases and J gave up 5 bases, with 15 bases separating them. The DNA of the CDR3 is TGTGCCAGCAGTGAAATAGCGGTTGGGGAGGAGACCCAGTACTTC. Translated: CASSEIAVGEETQYF.

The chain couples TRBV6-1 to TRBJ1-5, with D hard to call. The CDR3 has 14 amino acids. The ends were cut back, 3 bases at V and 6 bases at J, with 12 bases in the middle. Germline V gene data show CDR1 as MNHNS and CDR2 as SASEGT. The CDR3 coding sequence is TGTGCCAGCAGTGATGTAAGGGTAGGTCAGCCCCAGCATTTT. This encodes CASSDVRVGQPQHF.

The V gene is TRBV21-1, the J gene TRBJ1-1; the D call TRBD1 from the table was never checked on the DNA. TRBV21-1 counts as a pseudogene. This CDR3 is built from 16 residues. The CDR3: CASSKDRIARDTEAFF. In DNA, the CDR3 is TGTGCCAGCAGCAAAGACAGGATCGCCAGGGACACTGAAGCTTTCTTT.